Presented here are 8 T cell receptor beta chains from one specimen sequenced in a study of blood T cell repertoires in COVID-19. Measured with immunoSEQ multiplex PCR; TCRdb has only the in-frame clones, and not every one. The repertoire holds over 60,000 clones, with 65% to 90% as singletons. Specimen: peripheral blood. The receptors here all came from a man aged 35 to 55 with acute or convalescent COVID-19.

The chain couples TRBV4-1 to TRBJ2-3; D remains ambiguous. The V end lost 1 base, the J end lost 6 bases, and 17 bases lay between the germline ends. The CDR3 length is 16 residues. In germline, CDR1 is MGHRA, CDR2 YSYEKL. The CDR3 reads CASSQGLPLPGDTQYF. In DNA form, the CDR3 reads TGCGCCAGCAGCCAAGGACTGCCTCTCCCCGGGGATACGCAGTATTTT.

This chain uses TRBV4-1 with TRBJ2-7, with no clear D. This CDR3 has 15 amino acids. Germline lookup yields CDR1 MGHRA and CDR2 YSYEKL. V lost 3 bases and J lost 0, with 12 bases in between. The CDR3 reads CASSQADSSSYEQYF. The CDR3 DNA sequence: TGCGCCAGCAGCCAGGCTGACTCTAGCTCCTACGAGCAGTACTTC.

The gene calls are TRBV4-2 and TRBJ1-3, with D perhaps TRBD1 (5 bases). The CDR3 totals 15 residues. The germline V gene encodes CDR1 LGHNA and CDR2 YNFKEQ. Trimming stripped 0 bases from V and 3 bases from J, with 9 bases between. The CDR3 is CASSQELGLGNTIYF. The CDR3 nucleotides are TGTGCCAGCAGCCAAGAGCTGGGACTTGGAAACACCATATATTTT.

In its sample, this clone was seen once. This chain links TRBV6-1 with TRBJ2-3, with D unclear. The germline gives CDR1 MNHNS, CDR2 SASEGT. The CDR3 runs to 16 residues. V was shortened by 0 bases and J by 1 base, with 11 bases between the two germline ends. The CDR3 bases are TGTGCCAGCAGTGAAGCACTTCACCTGGGCACAGATACGCAGTATTTT. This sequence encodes CASSEALHLGTDTQYF.

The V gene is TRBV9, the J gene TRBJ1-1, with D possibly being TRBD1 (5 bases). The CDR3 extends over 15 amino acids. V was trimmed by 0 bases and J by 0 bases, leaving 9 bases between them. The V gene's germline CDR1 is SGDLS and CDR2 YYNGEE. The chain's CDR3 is CASSVAPGLNTEAFF. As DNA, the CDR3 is TGTGCCAGCAGCGTAGCCCCAGGGTTGAACACTGAAGCTTTCTTT.

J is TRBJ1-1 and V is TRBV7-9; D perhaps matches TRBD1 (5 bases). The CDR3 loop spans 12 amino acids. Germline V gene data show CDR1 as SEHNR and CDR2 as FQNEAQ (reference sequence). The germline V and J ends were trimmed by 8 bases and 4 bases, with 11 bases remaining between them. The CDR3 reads CASGGRSTEAFF. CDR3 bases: TGTGCCAGCGGGGGGAGGAGCACTGAAGCTTTCTTT.

CDR3 DNA sequence: TGTGCCAGCGACGGGGGGACCCCGAACACCGGGGAGCTGTTTTTT. Translated: CASDGGTPNTGELFF. The chain carries TRBV11-3 and TRBJ2-2; TRBD2 matches 7 bases. CDR1 is SGHNT and CDR2 is YENEEA in the germline V gene. The CDR3 is 15 amino acids. The V segment lost 8 bases and the J segment 0 bases; nucleotides outside the gene matches: 6. The whole variable domain, remainder taken from reference TRBV11-3 and TRBJ2-2, is EAGVVQSPRYKIIEKKQPVAFWCNPISGHNTLYWYLQNLGQGPELLIRYENEEAVDDSQLPKDRFSAERLKGVDSTLKIQPAELGDSAVYLCASDGGTPNTGELFFGEGSRLTVL.

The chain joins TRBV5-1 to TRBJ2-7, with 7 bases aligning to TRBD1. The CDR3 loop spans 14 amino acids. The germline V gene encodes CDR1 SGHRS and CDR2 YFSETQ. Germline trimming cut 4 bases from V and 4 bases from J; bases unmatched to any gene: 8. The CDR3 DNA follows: TGCGCCAGCAGCAAGACAGGGATAGCATACGAGCAGTACTTC. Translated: CASSKTGIAYEQYF.